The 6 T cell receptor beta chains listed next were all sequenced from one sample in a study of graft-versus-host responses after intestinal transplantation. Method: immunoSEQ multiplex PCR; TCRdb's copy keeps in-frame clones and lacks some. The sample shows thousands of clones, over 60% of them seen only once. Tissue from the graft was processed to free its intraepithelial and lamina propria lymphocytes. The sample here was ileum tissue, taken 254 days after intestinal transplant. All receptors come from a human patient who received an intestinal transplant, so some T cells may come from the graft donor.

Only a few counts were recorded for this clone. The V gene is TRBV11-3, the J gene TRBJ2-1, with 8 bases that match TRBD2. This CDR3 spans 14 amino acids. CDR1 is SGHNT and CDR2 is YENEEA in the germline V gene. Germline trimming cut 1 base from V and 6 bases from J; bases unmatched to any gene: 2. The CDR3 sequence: CASSLAGGSNEQFF. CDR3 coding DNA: TGTGCCAGCAGCTTAGCGGGAGGGAGCAATGAGCAGTTCTTC.

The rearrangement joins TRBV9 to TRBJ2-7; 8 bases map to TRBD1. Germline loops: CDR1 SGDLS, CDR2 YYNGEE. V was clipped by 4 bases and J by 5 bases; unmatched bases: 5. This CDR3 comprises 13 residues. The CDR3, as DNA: TGTGCCAGCAGCATGGACAGGGACCACGAGCAGTACTTC. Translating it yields CASSMDRDHEQYF.

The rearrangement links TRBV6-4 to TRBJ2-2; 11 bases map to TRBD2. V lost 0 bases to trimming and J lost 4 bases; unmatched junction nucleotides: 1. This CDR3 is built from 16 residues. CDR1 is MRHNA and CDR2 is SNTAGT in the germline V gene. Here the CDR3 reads CASSDSSGGATGELFF. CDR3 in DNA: TGTGCCAGCAGTGACTCTAGCGGGGGGGCCACCGGGGAGCTGTTTTTT.

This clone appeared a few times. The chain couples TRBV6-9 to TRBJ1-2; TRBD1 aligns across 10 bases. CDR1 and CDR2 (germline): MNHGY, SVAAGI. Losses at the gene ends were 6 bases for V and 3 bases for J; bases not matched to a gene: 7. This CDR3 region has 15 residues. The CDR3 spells CASSQLGQGDYGYTF. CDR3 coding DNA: TGTGCCAGCAGCCAACTAGGACAGGGGGACTATGGCTACACCTTC.

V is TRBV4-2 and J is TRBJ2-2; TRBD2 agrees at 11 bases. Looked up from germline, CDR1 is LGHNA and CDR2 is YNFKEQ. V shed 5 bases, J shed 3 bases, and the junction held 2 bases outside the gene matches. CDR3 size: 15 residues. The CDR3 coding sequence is TGTGCCAGCAGCAATAGCGGGGGGGACACCGGGGAGCTGTTTTTT. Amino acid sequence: CASSNSGGDTGELFF.

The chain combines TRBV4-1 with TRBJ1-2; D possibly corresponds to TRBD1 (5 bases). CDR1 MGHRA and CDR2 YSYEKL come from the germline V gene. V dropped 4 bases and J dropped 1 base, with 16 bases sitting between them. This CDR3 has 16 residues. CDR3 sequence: CASSLQKDIINYGYTF. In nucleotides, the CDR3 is TGCGCCAGCAGCCTTCAAAAGGACATTATTAACTATGGCTACACCTTC.